These 7 T cell receptor beta chains were all obtained from the same sample, sequenced in a study of T cells in localized non-small cell lung cancer. The protocol was immunoSEQ multiplex PCR, while the TCRdb copy is restricted to in-frame clones and leaves out a portion. The sample consists of 50,000 to 60,000 clones, roughly 86% of them appearing once. Sequenced material: PBMCs, taken before any cancer treatment. All receptors come from a female donor with stage II lung adenocarcinoma.

The chain joins TRBV30 to TRBJ1-2; a possible D gene is TRBD1 (6 bases). The CDR3 totals 14 residues. Trimming pared 2 bases from V and 7 bases from J, leaving 17 bases between. The germline V gene encodes CDR1 GTSNPN and CDR2 SVGIG (reference sequence). In DNA form, the CDR3 reads TGTGCCTGGAGTAGATTTTTGACAGGCGTTGGCTACACCTTC. This codes for CAWSRFLTGVGYTF. Supplemented by reference TRBV30 and TRBJ1-2, the full variable domain reads SQTIHQWPATLVQPVGSPLSLECTVEGTSNPNLYWYRQAAGRGLQLLFYSVGIGQISSEVPQNLSASRPQDRQFILSSKKLLLSDSGFYLCAWSRFLTGVGYTFGSGTRLTVV.

Note on this clone: At one end, the junction sequence differs from germline, possibly due to a read error. This sequence joins TRBV5-1 and TRBJ1-2; unclear D gene. Germline loops: CDR1 SGHRS, CDR2 YFSETQ. There are 12 residues in the CDR3. In DNA form, the CDR3 reads TGCGCCAGCAGCTCTGAAAGGGCGCAAAAAAACTTC. Encoded protein: CASSSERAQKNF.

The CDR3 protein is CASSPGLSSYEQYF. The CDR3 region has the DNA TGTGCCAGCTCTCCGGGACTGAGCTCCTACGAGCAGTACTTC. The chain couples TRBV18 to TRBJ2-7, with D tentatively TRBD2 (6 bases). The V gene's germline CDR1 is KGHSH and CDR2 LQKENI. This CDR3 contains 14 residues. V gave up 6 bases and J gave up 0 bases, with 12 bases separating them. The full variable domain, its missing parts supplied by reference TRBV18 and TRBJ2-7, is NAGVMQNPRHLVRRRGQEARLRCSPMKGHSHVYWYRQLPEEGLKFMVYLQKENIIDESGMPKERFSAEFPKEGPSILRIQQVVRGDSAAYFCASSPGLSSYEQYFGPGTRLTVT.

The chain combines TRBV28 with TRBJ1-5, with 8 bases matching TRBD1. The CDR3 is made up of 13 amino acids. The V segment lost 10 bases and the J segment 7 bases; nucleotides outside the gene matches: 9. Germline CDR1 and CDR2: MDHEN and SYDVKM. CDR3 sequence: CAITGQGRQPQHF. The CDR3 DNA sequence: TGTGCCATTACTGGACAGGGACGCCAGCCCCAGCATTTT.

The CDR3 protein is CASSQTQGETQYF. As DNA, the CDR3 is TGCGCCAGCAGCCAAACCCAGGGAGAGACCCAGTACTTC. V usage is TRBV4-1 and J usage is TRBJ2-5, with D tentatively TRBD1 (5 bases). Trimming took off 2 bases at V and 4 bases at J, with 8 bases between the two ends. The CDR3 runs to 13 residues. Germline CDR1 and CDR2: MGHRA and YSYEKL.

This chain joins TRBV4-1 and TRBJ1-3; TRBD1 aligns across 9 bases. There are 14 residues in the CDR3. After removal of 8 bases from V and 4 bases from J, the junction contained 6 bases not matched to a gene. Per germline, CDR1 MGHRA and CDR2 YSYEKL. For the CDR3, the DNA is TGCGCCAGCGGCGGACAGGGGAACGGAAACACCATATATTTT. This gives the protein CASGGQGNGNTIYF.

The genes are TRBV27 and TRBJ2-7; the D gene could be TRBD1 or TRBD2 (6 bases each). Per the germline V gene, CDR1 is MNHEY and CDR2 is SMNVEV (reference sequence). The CDR3 loop spans 18 amino acids. Trimming removed 1 base at V and 3 bases at J, with 22 bases between. The CDR3 nucleotides read TGTGCCAGCAGTTTATGGTCGGGGGAGGCAGGGGCAAACTACGAGCAGTACTTC. Encoded protein: CASSLWSGEAGANYEQYF.